This TCR beta chain was retrieved from a study of blood T cell repertoires in COVID-19. In the study overall: The study drew acute and convalescent COVID-19 samples from the United States, Italy and Spain. In each case, the material was cDNA or gDNA derived from T cells, B-cell-depleted T cells, or PBMCs.

Residents of 24 US areas, aged about 18 to 89 years, made up the participants. TCRdb's table, derived via immunoSEQ multiplex PCR, lists solely in-frame clones and lacks some. The sample contains about 220,000 clones, 80% to 90% of which appear only once. Trimming shortened V by 1 base and J by 7 bases, and 14 bases separated the two germline ends. Germline loops: CDR1 SGHVS, CDR2 FQNEAQ. The CDR3 sequence is 16 residues long. The sample taken for sequencing was PBMCs or T cells enriched from blood (not recorded which). The sequence was obtained from a woman in her forties with acute COVID-19. The genes are TRBV7-8 and TRBJ1-6; a possible D gene is TRBD1 (6 bases). CDR3 nucleotide sequence: TGTGCCAGCAGCTTAGTGAGGTCGACAGGCAATTCACCCCTCCACTTT. As protein: CASSLVRSTGNSPLHF.